This passage covers 5 T cell receptor beta chains from one sample sequenced in a study of blood T cell repertoires in COVID-19. The table came from immunoSEQ multiplex PCR; TCRdb's copy has only in-frame clones and leaves some out. This table holds around 140,000 clones, 85% to 90% found once. Sequenced input: peripheral blood. These receptors originate from a man between 18 and 35 years old with COVID-19, enrolled during active disease.

V and J are TRBV28 and TRBJ1-3; unclear D gene. The germline V and J ends were trimmed by 5 bases and 0 bases, with 8 bases remaining between them. This CDR3 contains 14 residues. Per germline, CDR1 MDHEN and CDR2 SYDVKM. The DNA of the CDR3 is TGTGCCAGCAGTATTCTTAGCTCTGGAAACACCATATATTTT. Protein sequence: CASSILSSGNTIYF.

V gene TRBV24-1 combines with J gene TRBJ1-1; D perhaps matches TRBD1 (5 bases). This CDR3 has 13 residues. CDR1 KGHDR and CDR2 SFDVKD come from the germline V gene. Trimming shortened V by 5 bases and J by 0 bases, and 6 bases separated the two germline ends. CDR3 in amino acids: CATSAGVNTEAFF. The CDR3 DNA sequence: TGTGCCACCAGTGCGGGGGTGAACACTGAAGCTTTCTTT.

This clone was seen once. The chain is built from TRBV2 and TRBJ2-2; 10 positions agree with TRBD2. Losses at the gene ends were 6 bases for V and 2 bases for J; bases not matched to a gene: 9. Germline CDR1 reads SNHLY; CDR2 reads FYNNEI. The CDR3 is 17 amino acids. The CDR3 DNA sequence: TGTGCCAGCAGAAGACATCTAGCGGGAGCTAACACCGGGGAGCTGTTTTTT. It is translated as CASRRHLAGANTGELFF.

The chain employs TRBV7-3 and TRBJ2-1; D not certain. Trimming stripped 0 bases from V and 8 bases from J, with 17 bases between. The CDR3 covers 16 residues. Germline CDR1 and CDR2: SGHTA and FQGTGA. The CDR3 sequence is CASSLTFGNQVYEQFF. CDR3 coding DNA: TGTGCCAGCAGCTTAACGTTTGGAAATCAGGTCTATGAGCAGTTCTTC.

This sequence joins TRBV24-1 and TRBJ2-2, with D uncertain. V gave up 9 bases and J gave up 1 base, with 5 bases separating them. The germline V gene encodes CDR1 KGHDR and CDR2 SFDVKD. This CDR3 is built from 12 residues. This chain's CDR3 is CATVGNTGELFF. The CDR3 nucleotides are TGTGCCACCGTCGGGAACACCGGGGAGCTGTTTTTT.